This T cell receptor (beta chain) was retrieved from a study of glioma-infiltrating T cells after dendritic cell vaccination. Germline CDR1 reads MNHEY; CDR2 reads SMNVEV (reference sequence). The CDR3 loop spans 14 amino acids. V was clipped by 5 bases and J by 6 bases; unmatched bases: 7. Sequenced by immunoSEQ multiplex PCR; TCRdb stores in-frame clones only, minus some. The sample yields 110,000 or so clones, 90% seen once. The table lists this clone with a few counts. Time point defined: after dendritic cell vaccination, including at tumor progression/relapse. Isocitrate dehydrogenase mutation was absent in all glioblastoma patients.

The specimen was blood, collected after dendritic cell vaccination. The sequence was obtained from a human donor with glioblastoma. V gene TRBV27 combines with J gene TRBJ2-1; 7 nucleotides agree with TRBD2. CDR3 sequence (DNA): TGTGCCAGCAGTCCTCTGGCGGGGGTCAATGAGCAGTTCTTC. This encodes CASSPLAGVNEQFF.